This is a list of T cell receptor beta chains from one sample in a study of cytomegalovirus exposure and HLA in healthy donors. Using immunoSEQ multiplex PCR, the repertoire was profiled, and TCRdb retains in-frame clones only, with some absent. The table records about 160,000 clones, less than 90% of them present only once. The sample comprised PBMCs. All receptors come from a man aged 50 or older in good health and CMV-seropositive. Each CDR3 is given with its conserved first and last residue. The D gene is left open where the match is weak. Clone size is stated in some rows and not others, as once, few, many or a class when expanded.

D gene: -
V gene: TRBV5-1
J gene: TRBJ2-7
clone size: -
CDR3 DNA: TGCGCCAGCAGCTTGGCCAGAGGGTTCTACGAGCAGTACTTC
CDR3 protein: CASSLARGFYEQYF

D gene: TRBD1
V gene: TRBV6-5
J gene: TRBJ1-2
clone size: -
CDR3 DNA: TGTGCCAGCAGGGGACAGGGGCGGATCTATGGCTACACCTTC
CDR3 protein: CASRGQGRIYGYTF

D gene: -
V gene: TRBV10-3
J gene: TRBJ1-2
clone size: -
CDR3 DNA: TGTGCCATCAGAGAGGCCCCAGGCGGGGATGGCTACACCTTC
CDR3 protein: CAIREAPGGDGYTF

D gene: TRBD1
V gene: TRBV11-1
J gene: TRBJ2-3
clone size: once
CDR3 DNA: TGTGCCAGCAGCTCGGACAGGGCTCAAGATACGCAGTATTTT
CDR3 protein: CASSSDRAQDTQYF

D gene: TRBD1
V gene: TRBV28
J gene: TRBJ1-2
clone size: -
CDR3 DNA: TGTGCCAGCAGTTTCGGACAGGACTATGGCTACACCTTC
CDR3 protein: CASSFGQDYGYTF

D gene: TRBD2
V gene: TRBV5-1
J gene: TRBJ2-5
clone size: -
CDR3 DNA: TGCGCCAGCAGCTTGGCGGGCGGGAGTTCTGAAGAGACCCAGTACTTC
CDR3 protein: CASSLAGGSSEETQYF

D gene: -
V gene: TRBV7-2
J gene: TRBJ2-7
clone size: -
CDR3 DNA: TGTGCCAGCAGCTTAGTCGGGTCAGGAGGCGAGCAGTACTTC
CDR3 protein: CASSLVGSGGEQYF

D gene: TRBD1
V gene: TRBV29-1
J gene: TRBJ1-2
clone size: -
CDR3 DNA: TGCAGCGTTATCGGACAGGTGGAATATGGCTACACCTTC
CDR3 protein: CSVIGQVEYGYTF

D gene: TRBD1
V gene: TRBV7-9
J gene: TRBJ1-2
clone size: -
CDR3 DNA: TGTGCCAGCAGCCCTAGGGACAGGGAGGGCTATGGCTACACCTTC
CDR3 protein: CASSPRDREGYGYTF

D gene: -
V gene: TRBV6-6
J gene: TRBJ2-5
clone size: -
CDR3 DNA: TGTGCCAGCAGCCCTTCAAACAGGGAAGAGACCCAGTACTTC
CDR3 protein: CASSPSNREETQYF

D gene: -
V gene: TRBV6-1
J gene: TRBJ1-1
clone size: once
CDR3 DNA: TGTGCCAGCAGTGAAGGAGAAGGGGACTTCATGAACACTGAAGCTTTCTTT
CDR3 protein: CASSEGEGDFMNTEAFF

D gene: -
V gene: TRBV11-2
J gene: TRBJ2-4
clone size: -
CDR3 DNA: TGTGCCAGCAGCTTGGGGTGGGAGTTGGTCAAAAACATTCAGTACTTC
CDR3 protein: CASSLGWELVKNIQYF

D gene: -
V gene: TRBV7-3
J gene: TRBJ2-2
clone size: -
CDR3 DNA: TGTGCCAGCAGCCAAGGGACTGGGAACACCGGGGAGCTGTTTTTT
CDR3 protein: CASSQGTGNTGELFF

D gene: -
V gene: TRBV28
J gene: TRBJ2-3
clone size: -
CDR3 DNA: TGTGACCCTCGCCGGGGAAAAACAGATACGCAGTATTTT
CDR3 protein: CDPRRGKTDTQYF

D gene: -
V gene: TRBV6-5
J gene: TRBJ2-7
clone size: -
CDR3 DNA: TGTGCCAGCACCCGGGGTCGGTACGAGCAGTACTTC
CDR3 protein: CASTRGRYEQYF

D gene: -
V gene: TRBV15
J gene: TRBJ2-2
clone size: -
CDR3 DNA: TGTGCCACAACGACAGCTTACAACACCGGGGAGCTGTTTTTT
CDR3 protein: CATTTAYNTGELFF

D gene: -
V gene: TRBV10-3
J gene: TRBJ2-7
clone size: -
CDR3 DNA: TGTGCCATCAGTGAGTCCGGACAGACCTACGAGCAGTACTTC
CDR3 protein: CAISESGQTYEQYF

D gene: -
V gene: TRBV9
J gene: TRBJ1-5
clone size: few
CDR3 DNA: TGTGCCAGCAGCGCAGGCGCCCAGGACAATCAGCCCCAGCATTTT
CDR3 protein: CASSAGAQDNQPQHF

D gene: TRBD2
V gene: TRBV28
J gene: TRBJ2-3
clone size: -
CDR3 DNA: TGTGCCAGCAGTTTAAAAGCGGGGGGGCTCGATACGCAGTATTTT
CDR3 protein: CASSLKAGGLDTQYF

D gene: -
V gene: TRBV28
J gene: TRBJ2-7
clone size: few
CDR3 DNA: TGTGCCAGCAGCCTAACAGGCTACGAGCAGTACTTC
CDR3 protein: CASSLTGYEQYF

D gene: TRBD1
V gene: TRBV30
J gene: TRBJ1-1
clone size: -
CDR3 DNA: TGTGCCTGGGACAGGGATCGGGGCACTGAAGCTTTCTTT
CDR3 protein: CAWDRDRGTEAFF

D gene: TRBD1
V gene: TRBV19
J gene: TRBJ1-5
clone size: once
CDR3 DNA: TGTGCCAGTAGTAGGACAGGACTCAATCAGCCCCAGCATTTT
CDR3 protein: CASSRTGLNQPQHF

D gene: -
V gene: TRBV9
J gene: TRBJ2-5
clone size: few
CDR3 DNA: TGTGCCAGCAGCGCCGCGGACTATAAAGAGACCCAGTACTTC
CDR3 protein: CASSAADYKETQYF

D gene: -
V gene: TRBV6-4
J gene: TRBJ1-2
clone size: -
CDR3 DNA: TGTGCCAGCAGCCCGACAGTTGTGGGTGGCTACACCTTC
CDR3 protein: CASSPTVVGGYTF

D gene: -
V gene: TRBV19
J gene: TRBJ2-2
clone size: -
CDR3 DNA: TGTGCCAGTAGTAAGAGCCCCGGGGAGCTGTTTTTT
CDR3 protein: CASSKSPGELFF

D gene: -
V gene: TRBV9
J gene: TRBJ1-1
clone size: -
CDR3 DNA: TGTGCCAGCAGCTCCTCAGGGAACACTGAAGCTTTCTTT
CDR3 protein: CASSSSGNTEAFF